The present T cell receptor beta chain was sequenced within a study of blood T cell repertoires in COVID-19. On the study more broadly: The United States, Italy and Spain were the sources of the acute and convalescent COVID-19 samples. PBMCs, B-cell-depleted T cells, or T cells provided the cDNA or gDNA that made up the material.

Authors' data handling: By means of reference gene primer amplification, nucleated cell counts were estimated. TCRdb's table, derived via immunoSEQ multiplex PCR, lists solely in-frame clones and lacks some. V, J and clone size reflect that table, while D and trimming were determined from the DNA. Among a few hundred thousand clones listed, approximately 87% were seen once. The CDR3 is 17 residues long. The clonotype originates from a woman between 45 and 60 years old who had recovered from COVID-19. The rearrangement uses TRBV21-1 and TRBJ2-1; the table's TRBD2 call for D was not verified on the DNA. TRBV21-1 is a documented pseudogene. The material sequenced was peripheral blood. The CDR3 coding sequence is TGTGCCAGCAGCAAAGTCCCAGCGGGGAAGACCTACAATGAGCAGTTCTTC. Translation: CASSKVPAGKTYNEQFF.